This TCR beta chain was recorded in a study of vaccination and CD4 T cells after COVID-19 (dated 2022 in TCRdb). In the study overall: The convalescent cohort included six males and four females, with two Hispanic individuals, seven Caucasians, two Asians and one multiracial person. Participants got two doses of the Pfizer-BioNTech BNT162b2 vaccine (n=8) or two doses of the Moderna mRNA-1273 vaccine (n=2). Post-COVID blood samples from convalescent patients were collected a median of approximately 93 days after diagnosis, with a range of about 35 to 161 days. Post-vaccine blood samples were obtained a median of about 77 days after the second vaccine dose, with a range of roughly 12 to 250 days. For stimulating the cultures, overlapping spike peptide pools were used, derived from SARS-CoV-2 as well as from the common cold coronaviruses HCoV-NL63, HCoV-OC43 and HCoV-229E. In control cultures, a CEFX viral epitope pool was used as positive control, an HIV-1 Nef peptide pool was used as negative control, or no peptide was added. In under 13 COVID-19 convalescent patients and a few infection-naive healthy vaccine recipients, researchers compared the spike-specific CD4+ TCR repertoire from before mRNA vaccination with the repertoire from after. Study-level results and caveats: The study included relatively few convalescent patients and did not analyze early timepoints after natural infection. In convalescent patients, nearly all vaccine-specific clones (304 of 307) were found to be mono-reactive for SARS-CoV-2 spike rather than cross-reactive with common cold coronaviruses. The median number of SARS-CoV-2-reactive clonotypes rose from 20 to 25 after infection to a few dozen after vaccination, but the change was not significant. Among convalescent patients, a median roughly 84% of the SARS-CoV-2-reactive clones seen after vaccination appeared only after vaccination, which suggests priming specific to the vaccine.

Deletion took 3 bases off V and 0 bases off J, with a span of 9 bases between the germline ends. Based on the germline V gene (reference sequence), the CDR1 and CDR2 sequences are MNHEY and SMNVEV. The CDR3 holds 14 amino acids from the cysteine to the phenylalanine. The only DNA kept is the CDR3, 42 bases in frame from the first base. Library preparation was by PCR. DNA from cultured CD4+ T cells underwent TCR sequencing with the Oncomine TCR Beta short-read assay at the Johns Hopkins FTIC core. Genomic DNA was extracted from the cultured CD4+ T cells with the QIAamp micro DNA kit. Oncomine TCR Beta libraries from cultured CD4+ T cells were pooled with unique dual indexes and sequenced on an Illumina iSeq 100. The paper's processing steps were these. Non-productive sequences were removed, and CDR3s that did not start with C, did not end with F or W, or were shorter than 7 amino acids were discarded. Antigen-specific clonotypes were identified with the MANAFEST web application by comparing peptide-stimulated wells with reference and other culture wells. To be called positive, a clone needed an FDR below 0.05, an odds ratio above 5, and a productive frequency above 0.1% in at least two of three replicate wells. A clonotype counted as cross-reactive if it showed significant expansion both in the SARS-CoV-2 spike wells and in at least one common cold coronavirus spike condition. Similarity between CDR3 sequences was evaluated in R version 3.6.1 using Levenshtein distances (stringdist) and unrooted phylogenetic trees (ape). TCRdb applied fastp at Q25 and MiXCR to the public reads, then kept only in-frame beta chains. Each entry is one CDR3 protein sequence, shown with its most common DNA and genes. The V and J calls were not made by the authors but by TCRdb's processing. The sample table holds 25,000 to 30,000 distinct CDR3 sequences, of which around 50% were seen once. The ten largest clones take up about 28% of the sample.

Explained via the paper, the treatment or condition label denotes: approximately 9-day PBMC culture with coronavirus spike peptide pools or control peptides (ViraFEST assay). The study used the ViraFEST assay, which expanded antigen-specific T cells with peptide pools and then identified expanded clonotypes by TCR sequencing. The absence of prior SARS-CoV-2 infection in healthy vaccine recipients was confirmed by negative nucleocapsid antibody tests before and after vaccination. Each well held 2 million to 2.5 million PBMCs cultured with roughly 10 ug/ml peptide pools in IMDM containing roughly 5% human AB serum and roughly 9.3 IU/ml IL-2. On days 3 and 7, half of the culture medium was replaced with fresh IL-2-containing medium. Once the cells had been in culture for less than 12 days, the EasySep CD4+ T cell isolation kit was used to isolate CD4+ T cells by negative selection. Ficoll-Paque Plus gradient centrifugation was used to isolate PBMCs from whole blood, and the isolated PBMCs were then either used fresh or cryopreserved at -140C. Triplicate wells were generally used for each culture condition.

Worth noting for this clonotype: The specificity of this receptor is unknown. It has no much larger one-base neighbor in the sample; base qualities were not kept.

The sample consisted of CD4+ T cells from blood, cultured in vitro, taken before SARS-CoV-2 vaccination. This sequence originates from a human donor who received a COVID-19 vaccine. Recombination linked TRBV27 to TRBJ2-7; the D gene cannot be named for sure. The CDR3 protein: CASSFTESSYEQYF. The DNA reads TGTGCCAGCAGTTTCACAGAAAGCTCCTACGAGCAGTACTTC.